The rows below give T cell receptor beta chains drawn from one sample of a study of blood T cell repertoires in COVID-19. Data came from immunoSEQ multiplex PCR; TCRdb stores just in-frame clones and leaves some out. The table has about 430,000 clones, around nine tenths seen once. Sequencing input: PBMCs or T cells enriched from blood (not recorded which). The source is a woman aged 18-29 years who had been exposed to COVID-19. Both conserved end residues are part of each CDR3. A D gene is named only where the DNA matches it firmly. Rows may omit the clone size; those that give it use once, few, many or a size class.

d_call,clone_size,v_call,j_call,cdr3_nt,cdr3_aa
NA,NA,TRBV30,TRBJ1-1,TGTGCCTGGAGTGTAACGGTTAACACTGAAGCTTTCTTT,CAWSVTVNTEAFF
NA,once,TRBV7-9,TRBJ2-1,TGTGCCAGCAGCTTAGGACACCCTGAGCAGTTCTTC,CASSLGHPEQFF
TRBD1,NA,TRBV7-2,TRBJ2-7,TGTGCCAGCAGCCGGGGACAGGGGGTCACCTACGAGCAGTACTTC,CASSRGQGVTYEQYF
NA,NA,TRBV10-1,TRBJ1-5,TGCGCCAGCAGTGAACAGCAAAATCAGCCCCAGCATTTT,CASSEQQNQPQHF
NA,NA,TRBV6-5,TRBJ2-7,TGTGCCAGCAGCGACGCAGGGCCCTACGAGCAGTACTTC,CASSDAGPYEQYF
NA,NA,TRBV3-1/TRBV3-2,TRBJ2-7,TGTGCCAGCAGCCAAGAAAGGGGGGGCTCCTACGAGCAGTACTTC,CASSQERGGSYEQYF
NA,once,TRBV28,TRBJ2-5,TGTGCCAGCAGATATCAAGAGACCCAGTACTTC,CASRYQETQYF
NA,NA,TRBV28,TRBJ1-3,TGTGCCAGCGGCCCCTCTGGAAACACCATATATTTT,CASGPSGNTIYF
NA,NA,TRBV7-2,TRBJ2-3,TGTGCCAGCAGCTTAGTCGGCGGATCGATCACAGATACGCAGTATTTT,CASSLVGGSITDTQYF
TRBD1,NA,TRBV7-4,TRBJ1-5,TGTGCCAGCAGCTTTCGGGACAGGGGCAATCAGCCCCAGCATTTT,CASSFRDRGNQPQHF
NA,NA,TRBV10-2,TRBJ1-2,TGCGCCAGCAGTGACAGGGAGGGTTGGGGCTACACCTTC,CASSDREGWGYTF
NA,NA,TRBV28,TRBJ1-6,TGTGCCAGCAGGTCAGAAACAGCCAGGGGTTCACCCCTCCACTTT,CASRSETARGSPLHF
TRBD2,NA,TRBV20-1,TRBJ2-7,TGCAGTGCTAGTGTGACTAGCGGGACCTACGAGCAGTACTTC,CSASVTSGTYEQYF
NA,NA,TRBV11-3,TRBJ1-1,TGTGCCAGCAGCCTCGGGGGGGCGAACACTGAAGCTTTCTTT,CASSLGGANTEAFF
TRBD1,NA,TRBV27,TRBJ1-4,TGTGCCAGCAGGCCGGGACAGGGGACCTTCAATGAAAAACTGTTTTTT,CASRPGQGTFNEKLFF
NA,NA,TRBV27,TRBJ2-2,TGTGCCAGCAGTTTTAGTAGTCTGAACACCGGGGAGCTGTTTTTT,CASSFSSLNTGELFF
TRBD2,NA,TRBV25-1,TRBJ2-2,TGTGCCAGCCGTCTGGGACTAGCGGGAAACACCGGGGAGCTGTTTTTT,CASRLGLAGNTGELFF
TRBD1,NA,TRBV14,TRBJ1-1,TGTGCCAGCAGCCAAGAGAGACAGGGCTCTTCTGAAGCTTTCTTT,CASSQERQGSSEAFF
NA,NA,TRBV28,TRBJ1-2,TGTGCCAGCAGTTTGGGCAGCACGCTCTATGGCTACACCTTC,CASSLGSTLYGYTF
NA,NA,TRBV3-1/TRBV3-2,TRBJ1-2,TGTGCCAGCAGCCAAGTCCGGGGGGGAGGGGTCAACTATGGCTACACCTTC,CASSQVRGGGVNYGYTF
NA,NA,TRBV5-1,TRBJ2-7,TGCGCCAGCAGCTTGACGATCGCTCAACTTGATTACGAGCAGTACTTC,CASSLTIAQLDYEQYF
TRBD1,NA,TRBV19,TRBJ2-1,TGTGCCAGTAGTACCCAGGGGGCCCGACTTTACAATGAGCAGTTCTTC,CASSTQGARLYNEQFF
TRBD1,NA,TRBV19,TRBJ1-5,TGTGCCAGTAGTATAGATGGCCCCGGACAGGGAACTATGCAGCCCCAGCATTTT,CASSIDGPGQGTMQPQHF
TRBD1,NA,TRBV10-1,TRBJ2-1,TGCGCCAGCAGTGTACCGGGACAGGGCCTCTTGGGGCAGTTCTTC,CASSVPGQGLLGQFF
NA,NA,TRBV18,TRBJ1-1,TGTGCCAGCTCACCATCTTTGGGGGCAGGGCGCATGAACACTGAAGCTTTCTTT,CASSPSLGAGRMNTEAFF
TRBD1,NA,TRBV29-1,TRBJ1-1,TGCAGCTCAGGGGGCCTGAACACTGAAGCTTTCTTT,CSSGGLNTEAFF